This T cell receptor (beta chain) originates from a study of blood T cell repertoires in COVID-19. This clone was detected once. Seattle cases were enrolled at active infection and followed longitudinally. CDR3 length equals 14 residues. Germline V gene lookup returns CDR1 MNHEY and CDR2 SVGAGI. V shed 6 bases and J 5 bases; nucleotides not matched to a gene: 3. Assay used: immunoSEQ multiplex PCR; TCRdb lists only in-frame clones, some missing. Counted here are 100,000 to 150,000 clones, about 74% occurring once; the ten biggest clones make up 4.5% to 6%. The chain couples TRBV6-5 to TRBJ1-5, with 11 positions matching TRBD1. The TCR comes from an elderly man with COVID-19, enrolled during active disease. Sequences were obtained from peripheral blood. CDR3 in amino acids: CASSGQGADQPQHF. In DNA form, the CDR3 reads TGTGCCAGCAGCGGACAGGGGGCAGATCAGCCCCAGCATTTT.